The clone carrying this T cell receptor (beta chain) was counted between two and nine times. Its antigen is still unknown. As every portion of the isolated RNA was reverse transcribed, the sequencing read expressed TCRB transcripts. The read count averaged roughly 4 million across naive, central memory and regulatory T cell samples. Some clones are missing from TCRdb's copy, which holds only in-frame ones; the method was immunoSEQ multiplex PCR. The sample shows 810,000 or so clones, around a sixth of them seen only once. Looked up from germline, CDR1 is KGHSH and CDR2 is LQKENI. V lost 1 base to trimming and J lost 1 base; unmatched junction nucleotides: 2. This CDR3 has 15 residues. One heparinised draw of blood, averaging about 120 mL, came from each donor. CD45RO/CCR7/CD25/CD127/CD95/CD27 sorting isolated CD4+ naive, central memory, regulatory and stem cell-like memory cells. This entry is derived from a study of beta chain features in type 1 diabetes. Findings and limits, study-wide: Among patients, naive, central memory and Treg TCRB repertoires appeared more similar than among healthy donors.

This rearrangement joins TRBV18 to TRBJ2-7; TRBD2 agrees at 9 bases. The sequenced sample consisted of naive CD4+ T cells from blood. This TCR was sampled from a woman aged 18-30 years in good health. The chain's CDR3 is CASSPLAGESYEQYF. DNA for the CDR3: TGTGCCAGCTCACCACTAGCGGGAGAGTCCTACGAGCAGTACTTC.